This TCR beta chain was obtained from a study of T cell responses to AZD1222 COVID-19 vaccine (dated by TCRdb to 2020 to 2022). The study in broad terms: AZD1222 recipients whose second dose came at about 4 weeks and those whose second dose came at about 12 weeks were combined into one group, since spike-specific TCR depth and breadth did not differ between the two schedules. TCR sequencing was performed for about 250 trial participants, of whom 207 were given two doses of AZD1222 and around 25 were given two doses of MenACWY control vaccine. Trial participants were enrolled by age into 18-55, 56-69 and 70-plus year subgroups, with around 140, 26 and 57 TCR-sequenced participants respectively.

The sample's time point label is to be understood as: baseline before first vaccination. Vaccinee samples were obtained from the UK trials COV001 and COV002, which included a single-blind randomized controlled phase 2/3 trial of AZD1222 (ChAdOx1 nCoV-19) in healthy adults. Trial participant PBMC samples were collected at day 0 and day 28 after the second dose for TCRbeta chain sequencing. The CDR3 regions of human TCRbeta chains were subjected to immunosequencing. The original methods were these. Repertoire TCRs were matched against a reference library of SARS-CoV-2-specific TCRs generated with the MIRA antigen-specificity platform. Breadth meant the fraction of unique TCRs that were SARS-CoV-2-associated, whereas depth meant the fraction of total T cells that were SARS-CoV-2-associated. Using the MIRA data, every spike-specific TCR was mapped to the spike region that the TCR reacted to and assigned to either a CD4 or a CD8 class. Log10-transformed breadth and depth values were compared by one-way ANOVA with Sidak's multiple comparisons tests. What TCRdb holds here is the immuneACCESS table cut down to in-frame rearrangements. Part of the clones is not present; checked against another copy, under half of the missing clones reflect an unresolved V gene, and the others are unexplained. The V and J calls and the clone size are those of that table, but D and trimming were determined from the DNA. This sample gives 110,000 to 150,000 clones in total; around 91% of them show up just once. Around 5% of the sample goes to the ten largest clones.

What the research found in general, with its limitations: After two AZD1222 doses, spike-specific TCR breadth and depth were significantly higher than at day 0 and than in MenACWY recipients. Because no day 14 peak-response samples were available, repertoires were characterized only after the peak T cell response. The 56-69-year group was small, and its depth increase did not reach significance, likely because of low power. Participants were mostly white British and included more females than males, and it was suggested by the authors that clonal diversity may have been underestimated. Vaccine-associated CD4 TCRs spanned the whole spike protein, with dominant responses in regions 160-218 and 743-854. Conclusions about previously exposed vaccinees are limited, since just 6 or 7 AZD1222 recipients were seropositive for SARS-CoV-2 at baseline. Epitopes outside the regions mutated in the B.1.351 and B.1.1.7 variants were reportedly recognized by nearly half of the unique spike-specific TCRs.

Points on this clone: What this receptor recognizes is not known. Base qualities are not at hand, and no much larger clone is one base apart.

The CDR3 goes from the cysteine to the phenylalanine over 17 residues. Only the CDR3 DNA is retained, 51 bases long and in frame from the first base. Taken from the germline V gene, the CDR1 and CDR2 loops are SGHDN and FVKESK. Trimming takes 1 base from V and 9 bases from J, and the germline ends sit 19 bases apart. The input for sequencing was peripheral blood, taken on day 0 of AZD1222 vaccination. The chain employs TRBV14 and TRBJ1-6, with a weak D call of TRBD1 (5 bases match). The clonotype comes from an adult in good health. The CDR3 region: CASSQVGTLDRRSPLHF. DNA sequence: TGTGCCAGCAGCCAAGTAGGGACCCTTGACCGGCGTTCACCCCTCCACTTT.